This passage covers 27 T cell receptor delta chains from one sample sequenced in a study of gamma delta lymphoproliferative disorders and STAT genes. Genomic DNA from isolated PBMCs served as the sequencing template. TCRdb re-called the multiplex PCR reads through CATT. The sample shows 1,500 to 2,000 delta-chain clones, less than 3% of them seen only once. Source material: blood. Receptor source: a human donor in good health.

By proportion, this clone is large. Other DNA sequences in this specimen translate into the identical CDR3. This chain connects TRDV2 to TRDJ3, with 10 bases matching TRDD3. The trim removed 3 bases at V and 0 bases at J, leaving 19 bases unmatched. This CDR3 comprises 23 residues. Germline V lookup: CDR1 GEAIGNYY, CDR2 EKD. CDR3 protein: CACDLVLGDPGRDSSWDTRQMFF. DNA for the CDR3: TGTGCCTGTGACCTAGTACTGGGGGATCCGGGTCGGGATAGCTCCTGGGACACCCGACAGATGTTTTTC.

Within the sample, this clone is medium-sized (0.01 to 0.1%). A far larger clone is only one base removed, so a read error is likely. The same CDR3 arises from other DNA sequences in this sample as well. CDR3 nucleotides: TGTGCCTGTGATAAACTGGGGGATCGGTATACCGATAAACTCATCTTT. It yields the protein CACDKLGDRYTDKLIF. The rearrangement joins TRDV2 to TRDJ1; 10 nucleotides line up with TRDD3. J was trimmed by 2 bases and V by 4 bases; bases with no gene match: 9. CDR3 length equals 16 residues. CDR1 and CDR2 (germline): GEAIGNYY, EKD.

Only a few counts were recorded for this clone. This probably arose from a read error, given a far larger clone one base away. The sample carries other DNA sequences with the same CDR3. The chain is built from TRDV2 and TRDJ1; TRDD2 might be the D (6 bases). V shed 7 bases and J shed 3 bases, with 41 bases lying between them. The CDR3 sequence is 22 residues long. Per the germline V gene, CDR1 is GEAIGNYY and CDR2 is EKD. The CDR3 DNA sequence: TGTGCCTGCCCTCAGAACTTCCTCTTGGTCCACACCCTTACCGGGTACGCCGATAAACTCATCTTT. Translated: CACPQNFLLVHTLTGYADKLIF.

Points on this clone: It is likely a read error: a sequence one base away is far more abundant. The chain has TRDV1 and TRDJ1; TRDD2 is a possible D gene (6 bases). The CDR3 totals 23 residues. V lost 3 bases and J 3 bases, leaving 38 bases between the germline ends. Germline V gives CDR1 TSWWSYY, CDR2 QGS. The CDR3 region is CALGDPGVVHPTLYRGFPDKLIF. Here the CDR3 DNA reads TGTGCTCTTGGGGACCCAGGAGTGGTCCATCCTACGTTGTACCGGGGGTTCCCCGATAAACTCATCTTT.

This clone showed up just a few times. A far larger clone is one base from this, pointing to a likely read error. Other DNA variants within this sample encode the same CDR3. The V and J genes are TRDV2 and TRDJ1; 13 nucleotides line up with TRDD3. V shed 7 bases and J 0 bases; nucleotides not matched to a gene: 10. Germline-derived CDR1 and CDR2 are GEAIGNYY and EKD. The CDR3 is made up of 17 amino acids. The CDR3 here is CACDLLGDTENTDKLIF. The CDR3 coding sequence is TGTGCCTGCGACTTACTGGGGGATACGGAAAACACCGATAAACTCATCTTT.

As concerns this clone: The protein in TCRdb stems from a much larger clone and differs at residue 4 from this DNA's translation, likely a read error; here the protein is translated from the DNA. The CDR3 DNA follows: TGTGCCTGTAGCACCGTGACTGGGGGATATAGTCAGCCCGATAAACTCATCTTT. Translated: CACSTVTGGYSQPDKLIF. The chain is built from TRDV2 and TRDJ1; 11 nucleotides align to TRDD3. The V gene's germline CDR1 is GEAIGNYY and CDR2 EKD. J lost 3 bases, V lost 6 bases, and 17 bases had no gene match. This CDR3 is 18 amino acids long.

This clone was counted between two and nine times. This may stem from a read error, because a much larger clone lies one nucleotide away. Other DNA sequences in this sample translate to the same CDR3. V gene TRDV1 combines with J gene TRDJ1; 11 nucleotides match TRDD3. The CDR3 is 23 residues long. Germline CDR1 TSWWSYY, CDR2 QGS. After removal of 3 bases from V and 0 bases from J, the junction contained 24 bases not matched to a gene. The CDR3 nucleotides read TGTGCTCTTGGGGAGAAAATCCTTCCTACGGTGTGGGGGATACGACCCTACACCGATAAACTCATCTTT. It yields the protein CALGEKILPTVWGIRPYTDKLIF.

This clone is labeled large. The sample contains more than one DNA sequence encoding this CDR3. The chain employs TRDV1 and TRDJ1; tentatively, D is TRDD3 (5 bases). CDR1 is TSWWSYY and CDR2 is QGS in the germline V gene. Trimming took 0 bases from V and 4 from J, leaving 12 bases between them. The CDR3 is 15 amino acids. DNA of the CDR3: TGTGCTCTTGGGGAACTACTCCCGGGGGGCGATAAACTCATCTTT. It is translated as CALGELLPGGDKLIF.

This clone has only a few counts. This DNA's translation and the protein TCRdb lists, from a much larger clone, do not match at residue 20, likely due to a read error; the protein shown is translated from the DNA. The chain couples TRAV29/DV5 to TRDJ1, with 8 bases lining up with TRDD3. Per germline, CDR1 NSMFDY and CDR2 ISSIKDK. The CDR3 sequence is 22 residues long. In nucleotides, the CDR3 is TGTGCAGCACCCGAGACCAGCCTTCCCCTCAGGACTGGGGGCTGGTACACCGATAAATTCATCTTT. Protein: CAAPETSLPLRTGGWYTDKFIF.

This clone was detected a few times. A far larger clone is just one base off, so this is likely a read error. The sample holds other DNA sequences that translate to the same CDR3. The rearrangement joins TRDV1 to TRDJ1; D ambiguous. The length of the CDR3 is 15 residues. From germline, CDR1 is TSWWSYY and CDR2 QGS. CDR3 sequence reads: CALGESLVNTDKLIF. In DNA, the CDR3 is TGTGCTCTTGGGGAAAGCTTAGTTAACACCGATAAACTCATCTTC.

In its sample, this clone was seen a few times. The TCRdb protein comes from a much larger clone and disagrees with this DNA's translation at residue 3, likely due to a read error; the protein given here is derived from the DNA. J is TRDJ3 and V is TRDV2; 8 bases match TRDD3. Germline V gene sequence: CDR1 GEAIGNYY, CDR2 EKD. This CDR3 comprises 18 residues. The CDR3, as DNA: TGTGCCCGTGACACGGGATACGCGGGCTCCTGGGACACCCGACAGATGTTTTTC. Its protein is CARDTGYAGSWDTRQMFF.

This clone was seen a handful of times. A far bigger clonotype differs at one base, so this is likely a read error. Other nucleotide sequences from this sample produce the same CDR3. The chain couples TRDV2 to TRDJ1; 10 bases align to TRDD3. Germline CDR1 and CDR2: GEAIGNYY and EKD. The CDR3 is 16 residues long. Written as DNA, the CDR3 is TGTGCCTGTGATCCACTGGGGGATTTGTCGACCGACAAACTCATCTTT. Residues: CACDPLGDLSTDKLIF.

There are a few counts of this clone. TCRdb's protein for this DNA is that of a much larger clone and differs from the translation at residue 4, likely a read error; the protein shown is the DNA translation. V and J are TRDV1 and TRDJ1, with TRDD3 matching over 9 bases. CDR1 and CDR2 from the germline V gene are TSWWSYY and QGS. The CDR3 runs 18 residues. In DNA form, the CDR3 reads TGTGCTCTTGCGGAAGCCCGCCCGTGGGGGATAGGAACCGATAAACTCATCTTT. Protein: CALAEARPWGIGTDKLIF.

This clone has just a few counts. The TCRdb record carries a much larger clone's protein, which differs from this DNA's translation at residue 9; a read error is the likely cause, and the protein listed here is the DNA translation. The gene calls are TRDV2 and TRDJ1; 11 bases are shared with TRDD3. J was trimmed by 0 bases and V by 3 bases; bases with no gene match: 8. This CDR3 comprises 17 residues. CDR1 is GEAIGNYY and CDR2 is EKD in the germline V gene. CDR3 protein: CACDLLGDMENTDKLIF. CDR3 in DNA: TGTGCCTGTGACTTACTGGGGGATATGGAAAACACCGATAAACTCATCTTT.

This clone is large within its sample. Other nucleotide sequences from this sample produce the same CDR3. This chain connects TRDV1 to TRDJ1; the D is unclear. Germline CDR1 and CDR2: TSWWSYY and QGS. Trimming cost V 2 bases and J 0 bases, with 10 bases left between them. The CDR3 runs 15 residues. The CDR3 reads CALGESLVNTDKLIF. The CDR3 nucleotides read TGTGCTCTTGGGGAAAGCTTAGTTAACACCGATAAACTCATCTTT.

On this clone itself: It is likely a read error: a sequence one base away is far more abundant. The chain combines TRDV2 with TRDJ1; 13 nucleotides match TRDD3. The CDR3 totals 20 residues. The ends lost 3 bases at V and 3 bases at J; junction bases unmatched: 18. CDR1 GEAIGNYY and CDR2 EKD come from the germline V gene. The CDR3 protein is CACDARRRYWGIRVADKLIF. The DNA of the CDR3 is TGTGCCTGTGACGCCAGGCGGAGGTACTGGGGGATACGGGTGGCCGATAAACTCATCTTT.

The chain employs TRDV1 and TRDJ1, with 7 nucleotides matching TRDD3. The ends lost 8 bases at V and 0 bases at J; junction bases unmatched: 18. This CDR3 is built from 18 residues. Germline V CDR1 and CDR2: TSWWSYY, QGS. DNA of the CDR3: TGTGCTCTTAAGGATTTTGGGGTTGGGGGACTGTACACCGATAAACTCATCTTT. Translating it yields CALKDFGVGGLYTDKLIF.

Only a few counts were recorded for this clone. TCRdb attributes to this sequence the protein of a much larger clone, which differs from the DNA translation at residue 8; a read error is likely, and the protein displayed is translated from the DNA. The chain links TRDV2 to TRDJ1, with 9 bases matching TRDD3. V dropped 6 bases and J dropped 0; count of bases not matched to a gene: 7. CDR3 length: 15 residues. Germline V gene sequence: CDR1 GEAIGNYY, CDR2 EKD. For the CDR3, the DNA is TGTGCCTGTTTACTGGGGGAGTTATACACCGATAAACTCATCTTT. It is translated as CACLLGELYTDKLIF.

There are a few counts of this clone. This DNA's translation differs at residue 6 from TCRdb's protein, which comes from a much larger clone; a read error is likely, and the protein shown is translated from the DNA. The rearrangement uses TRDV3 and TRDJ1, with 11 bases that match TRDD3. Germline V CDR1 and CDR2: TVYSNPD, GDNSRS (reference sequence). Losses at the gene ends were 3 bases for V and 0 bases for J; bases not matched to a gene: 18. The CDR3 loop spans 19 amino acids. This CDR3 is CAFRISSWGIRFDTDKLIF. The CDR3 coding sequence is TGTGCCTTCCGTATTTCTTCGTGGGGGATACGCTTCGACACCGATAAACTCATCTTT.

By proportion, this clone is large (0.1 to 1%). The same CDR3 can be traced to other DNA sequences in this sample. The chain recombines TRDV1 with TRDJ1, with 7 bases identical to TRDD3. The V segment lost 0 bases and the J segment 0 bases; nucleotides outside the gene matches: 16. CDR3 length equals 20 residues. Germline loops: CDR1 TSWWSYY, CDR2 QGS. For the CDR3, the DNA is TGTGCTCTTGGGGAACTTTCCGTGATGGGGGACCCCGAGTACACCGATAAACTCATCTTT. It yields the protein CALGELSVMGDPEYTDKLIF.

With regard to this clone: For this DNA, TCRdb reports the protein of a much larger clone, which diverges at residue 3, most likely from a read error; the protein presented here is translated directly from the DNA. V is TRDV2 and J is TRDJ1; 9 nucleotides agree with TRDD3. CDR1 and CDR2 from the germline V gene are GEAIGNYY and EKD. V was clipped by 9 bases and J by 11 bases; unmatched bases: 27. There are 17 residues in the CDR3. The CDR3 loop is CARLVGGIPDVCFSLIF. CDR3 sequence (DNA): TGTGCCCGTCTCGTAGGGGGGATACCAGATGTATGTTTTAGTCTCATCTTT.

There are a few counts of this clone. A far larger clone is off by one base, so a read error is likely. This sample also contains other DNA sequences that code for the same CDR3. V usage is TRDV2 and J usage is TRDJ1, with TRDD3 identical over 10 bases. The CDR3 covers 17 residues. CDR1 is GEAIGNYY and CDR2 is EKD in the germline V gene. CDR3 DNA sequence: TGTGCCTGCGACACTCGCTGGGGGATATCGTACACCGATAAACTCATCTTT. Its translation: CACDTRWGISYTDKLIF.

Relative to its sample, this clone is hyperexpanded. Additional DNA sequences in this sample encode the identical CDR3. The gene calls are TRDV2 and TRDJ1; the match to TRDD3 covers 10 bases. V gave up 4 bases and J gave up 0 bases; unmatched junction bases: 7. Germline V gene sequence: CDR1 GEAIGNYY, CDR2 EKD. This CDR3 is 16 amino acids long. DNA of the CDR3: TGTGCCTGTGATAAACTGGGGGATCGGTACACCGATAAACTCATCTTT. Translated, it gives CACDKLGDRYTDKLIF.

This clone came up a few times. The protein TCRdb gives is from a much larger clone and does not agree with this DNA's translation at residue 5, likely a read error; the protein shown here comes from the DNA. The J gene is TRDJ3, the V gene TRDV3; weak D call: TRDD2 (5 bases). In germline, CDR1 is TVYSNPD, CDR2 GDNSRS (reference sequence). Trimming removed 2 bases from V and 11 bases from J, with 25 bases in between. The CDR3 length is 17 residues. This chain's CDR3 is CAFFLHPFLPPSRQMFF. CDR3 DNA sequence: TGTGCCTTTTTCCTCCATCCATTCCTGCCCCCATCCCGACAGATGTTTTTC.

A few counts support this clone. Since a much larger clone is just one base distant, this may be a read error. Distinct nucleotide sequences in the sample also encode this CDR3. The J gene is TRDJ1, the V gene TRDV1; TRDD3 aligns across 12 bases. V shed 1 base and J 7 bases; nucleotides not matched to a gene: 25. Germline CDR1 and CDR2: TSWWSYY and QGS. CDR3 size: 22 residues. The CDR3 nucleotides are TGTGCTCTTGGGGAACGACAACCCCACCATCTGATGCCATACTGGGGGATACTTAAACTCATCTTT. It yields the protein CALGERQPHHLMPYWGILKLIF.

On this clone itself: TCRdb's entry gives the protein of a much larger clone, which mismatches this DNA's translation at residue 17, likely from a read error; the protein reported here is translated from the DNA. Other DNA sequences in this sample translate to the same CDR3. The rearrangement joins TRDV1 to TRDJ1; 8 nucleotides agree with TRDD3. The CDR3 sequence is 19 residues long. Germline CDR1 TSWWSYY, CDR2 QGS. Written as DNA, the CDR3 is TGTGCTCTTGGGGAACTCTCTGGGTACTGGGGGCCAGACACCGATAAACCCATCTTT. It encodes CALGELSGYWGPDTDKPIF.

This clone has a handful of counts. TCRdb's protein, taken from a much larger clone, differs from this DNA's translation at residue 10, likely owing to a read error; the protein displayed comes from the DNA. The J gene is TRDJ1, the V gene TRDV2; TRDD3 matches at 7 bases. The CDR3 is made up of 17 amino acids. V was clipped by 4 bases and J by 1 base; unmatched bases: 14. Per the germline V gene, CDR1 is GEAIGNYY and CDR2 is EKD. CDR3 coding DNA: TGTGCCTGTGAGCTACTGGGGCTTCGAAAGGGCACCGATAAACTCATCTTT. Its protein product is CACELLGLRKGTDKLIF.